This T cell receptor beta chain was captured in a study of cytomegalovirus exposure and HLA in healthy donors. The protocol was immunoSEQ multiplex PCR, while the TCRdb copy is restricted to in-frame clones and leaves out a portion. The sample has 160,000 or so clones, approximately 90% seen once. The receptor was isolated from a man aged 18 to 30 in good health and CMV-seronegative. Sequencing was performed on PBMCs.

The CDR3 loop is CASSYSGGPEAFF. CDR3 bases: TGTGCCAGCAGTTACTCCGGGGGACCTGAAGCTTTCTTT. The chain links TRBV6-5 to TRBJ1-1, with D tentatively TRBD1 (5 bases). Looked up from germline, CDR1 is MNHEY and CDR2 is SVGAGI. The CDR3 has 13 residues. The V and J ends lost 0 bases and 6 bases respectively, with 8 bases between them.